This entry lists 23 T cell receptor beta chains sequenced from one sample in a study of Graves' ophthalmopathy and Graves' hyperthyroidism. TCR beta CDR3 amplification used RNA transcripts. Second-round multiplex PCR came after first-round RT-PCR with HTBI primers. TCRdb recomputed calls from the multiplex PCR reads with MiXCR, one row per CDR3 protein. This table has 300,000 to 450,000 distinct CDR3 sequences, about a sixth appearing once. Sequencing was carried out using peripheral blood. These receptors were taken from an adult woman with stable Graves' hyperthyroidism.

This chain uses TRBV28 with TRBJ1-2; D remains unclear. Germline V gives CDR1 MDHEN, CDR2 SYDVKM. The CDR3 spans 16 residues. V was pared by 1 base and J by 4 bases, with 16 bases between. The DNA of the CDR3 is TGTGCCAGCAGTTTATTGGACCGAGCTCAATCCTATGGCTACACCTTC. Its translation: CASSLLDRAQSYGYTF.

The chain joins TRBV18 to TRBJ1-2, with 9 bases matching TRBD1. The CDR3 length is 18 residues. The germline gives CDR1 KGHSH, CDR2 LQKENI. Trimming took 5 bases from V and 4 from J; bases not matched to a gene: 17. The CDR3 loop is CASSASPGQGNLFYGYTF. In nucleotides, the CDR3 is TGTGCCAGCTCAGCATCGCCGGGACAGGGTAATCTCTTCTATGGCTACACCTTC. The whole variable domain, filled in from reference TRBV18 and TRBJ1-2, reads NAGVMQNPRHLVRRRGQEARLRCSPMKGHSHVYWYRQLPEEGLKFMVYLQKENIIDESGMPKERFSAEFPKEGPSILRIQQVVRGDSAAYFCASSASPGQGNLFYGYTFGSGTRLTVV.

The table lists this clonotype with many counts. This sequence joins TRBV7-2 and TRBJ1-2; D remains ambiguous. V lost 5 bases and J lost 3, with 10 bases in between. This CDR3 region has 13 residues. From germline, CDR1 is SGHTA and CDR2 FQGNSA. CDR3 residues: CASSPGPDYGYTF. CDR3 nucleotides: TGTGCCAGCAGCCCCGGTCCGGACTATGGCTACACCTTC.

This clonotype has at least ten counts. The rearrangement links TRBV12-3 or TRBV12-4 to TRBJ1-2, with 10 bases aligning to TRBD1. The CDR3 totals 18 residues. The CDR3 DNA reads as TGTGCTGTCCCTGCGAGGGGCCCTATGGACAGGGGGAGCTATGGCTACACCTTC. Protein product: CAVPARGPMDRGSYGYTF.

This clonotype has at least ten counts. The chain is built from TRBV9 and TRBJ2-7, with TRBD2 as a possible D gene (6 bases). The V end lost 0 bases, the J end lost 2 bases, and 12 bases lay between the germline ends. The CDR3 runs 15 residues. Germline CDR1 and CDR2: SGDLS and YYNGEE. This chain's CDR3 is CASSVGSGPTYEQYF. DNA for the CDR3: TGTGCCAGCAGCGTAGGGAGCGGGCCTACCTACGAGCAGTACTTC.

This clonotype came up many times. The CDR3 DNA sequence: TGCAGTGCCGACAGCGGGAGTCTATACGAGCAGTACTTC. It translates to CSADSGSLYEQYF. This rearrangement joins TRBV20-1 to TRBJ2-7; 8 bases match TRBD2. Per the germline V gene, CDR1 is DFQATT and CDR2 is SNEGSKA (reference sequence). The junction had 8 bases not matched to a gene; V was cut back by 6 bases and J by 4 bases. The CDR3 is 13 residues long.

This clonotype appeared many times. J is TRBJ1-2 and V is TRBV12-3 or TRBV12-4; D gene uncertain. The V end was cut by 6 bases, the J end by 6 bases, with 20 bases between. This CDR3 is 15 amino acids long. This chain's CDR3 is CASSPGGRNKDGYTF. CDR3 DNA sequence: TGTGCCAGCAGCCCGGGTGGACGTAATAAAGATGGCTACACCTTC.

The table lists this clonotype with a few counts. The chain recombines TRBV25-1 with TRBJ2-5; the match to TRBD1 covers 7 bases. Trimming took 6 bases from V and 5 from J; bases not matched to a gene: 3. This CDR3 contains 12 residues. Looked up from germline, CDR1 is MGHDK and CDR2 is SYGVNS. The CDR3, as DNA: TGTGCCAGCAGAGGGGGCCGGGAGACCCAGTACTTC. Translating it yields CASRGGRETQYF.

This clonotype was seen ten or more times. This chain uses TRBV27 with TRBJ2-7; D might be TRBD1 or TRBD2, each matching 5 bases. Germline V gene data show CDR1 as MNHEY and CDR2 as SMNVEV (reference sequence). The CDR3 extends over 13 amino acids. With 6 bases removed from V and 0 bases from J, the gap between germline ends came to 9 bases. The CDR3 nucleotides are TGTGCCAGCAGGGGACGGACCTCCTACGAGCAGTACTTC. Translated, it gives CASRGRTSYEQYF.

This clonotype was observed at least ten times. The J gene is TRBJ2-7, the V gene TRBV28; D remains unclear. The CDR3 is 13 amino acids. V gave up 4 bases and J gave up 3 bases, with 10 bases separating them. The germline V gene encodes CDR1 MDHEN and CDR2 SYDVKM. The CDR3 DNA follows: TGTGCCAGCAGTTCAGTAGTAGGCTACGAGCAGTACTTC. Translating it yields CASSSVVGYEQYF.

This clonotype appeared many times. This chain connects TRBV12-3 or TRBV12-4 to TRBJ2-7; D is possibly TRBD1 (5 bases). V lost 3 bases, J lost 0 bases, and 9 bases lay in between. CDR3 length: 14 residues. The DNA of the CDR3 is TGTGCCAGCAGTTTCAGGGTGAGCTCCTACGAGCAGTACTTC. Amino acid sequence: CASSFRVSSYEQYF.

The table lists this clonotype with many counts. V and J are TRBV6-5 and TRBJ1-1; TRBD1 matches at 9 bases. Germline trimming cut 4 bases from V and 2 bases from J; bases unmatched to any gene: 2. The length of the CDR3 is 14 residues. From germline, CDR1 is MNHEY and CDR2 SVGAGI. CDR3 in DNA: TGTGCCAGCAGTTCGACAGGGGGAAACACTGAAGCTTTCTTT. It yields the protein CASSSTGGNTEAFF.

This clonotype was found many times. The chain joins TRBV28 to TRBJ2-5, with D possibly being TRBD1 (5 bases). Germline V CDR1 and CDR2: MDHEN, SYDVKM. The V end lost 5 bases, the J end lost 7 bases, and 14 bases lay between the germline ends. The CDR3 sequence is 13 residues long. The CDR3 nucleotides are TGTGCCAGCAGTCATACAGGACGCCGGACCCAGTACTTC. Translating it yields CASSHTGRRTQYF.

The CDR3 nucleotides read TGCGCCAGCAGCCAAGATAGTAGACAAGGGAGTCCCACCGGGGAGCTGTTTTTT. This encodes CASSQDSRQGSPTGELFF. The rearrangement joins TRBV4-1 to TRBJ2-2; TRBD2 might be the D (5 bases). The germline gives CDR1 MGHRA, CDR2 YSYEKL. CDR3 length: 18 residues. V was clipped by 0 bases and J by 4 bases, with 18 bases between them.

The J gene is TRBJ1-2, the V gene TRBV6-1; TRBD1 matches 7 bases. J gave up 3 bases and V 6 bases, and 7 bases lay outside the gene matches. The germline V gene has CDR1 MNHNS and CDR2 SASEGT. The CDR3 length is 14 residues. The CDR3 region has the DNA TGTGCCAGCAGACCGGGACAGATGGACTATGGCTACACCTTC. It yields the protein CASRPGQMDYGYTF.

The table lists this clonotype with many counts. The chain employs TRBV12-3 or TRBV12-4 and TRBJ2-7; no firm D call. Trimming removed 0 bases from V and 6 bases from J, with 15 bases in between. The CDR3 loop spans 15 amino acids. The CDR3 here is CASSLAGQAVGEQYF. Here the CDR3 DNA reads TGTGCCAGCAGTTTAGCTGGGCAGGCCGTGGGCGAGCAGTACTTC.

The sample holds many counts of this clonotype. The chain joins TRBV6-1 to TRBJ2-5; possible D gene TRBD2, 5 bases. This CDR3 has 11 amino acids. Germline V gives CDR1 MNHNS, CDR2 SASEGT. CDR3 residues: CGSAAQETQYF. CDR3 nucleotide sequence: TGTGGTAGCGCAGCACAAGAGACCCAGTACTTC.

The chain employs TRBV12-3 or TRBV12-4 and TRBJ2-2, with 13 nucleotides matching TRBD2. There are 16 residues in the CDR3. With 4 bases clipped from V and 6 bases from J, the junction kept 5 bases outside the gene matches. The CDR3 nucleotides read TGTGCCAGCAGTTCGAGACTAGCGGGAGGTCCCGGGGAGCTGTTTTTT. Translated, it gives CASSSRLAGGPGELFF.

Many counts were recorded for this clonotype. V gene TRBV10-3 combines with J gene TRBJ1-1; D perhaps matches TRBD1 (6 bases). Germline values: CDR1 ENHRY, CDR2 SYGVKD. Trimming cost V 0 bases and J 2 bases, with 13 bases left between them. CDR3 length: 16 amino acids. The CDR3 DNA is TGTGCCATCAGTGAGTCCCCCCGGGACACCAACACTGAAGCTTTCTTT. Protein: CAISESPRDTNTEAFF.

This clonotype was found many times. V gene TRBV9 combines with J gene TRBJ2-7; 7 bases are a match to TRBD1. The CDR3 runs 15 residues. Unmatched junction bases numbered 10, after V lost 4 bases and J lost 3 bases. Germline lookup yields CDR1 SGDLS and CDR2 YYNGEE. The CDR3 region has the DNA TGTGCCAGCAGCCCAGCCCCGACAGGGCTCTACGAGCAGTACTTC. It translates to CASSPAPTGLYEQYF.

This clonotype was seen many times. The chain is built from TRBV19 and TRBJ2-2; possibly TRBD2 for D (8 bases). Trimming stripped 3 bases from V and 6 bases from J, with 20 bases between. Germline lookup yields CDR1 LNHDA and CDR2 SQIVND (reference sequence). This CDR3 comprises 17 residues. The CDR3 spells CASSILRGTRVAGELFF. CDR3 coding DNA: TGTGCCAGTAGTATTCTCAGGGGGACTAGGGTAGCCGGGGAGCTGTTTTTT.

This clonotype was found many times. The genes are TRBV11-1 and TRBJ2-7; 13 bases align to TRBD2. Germline values: CDR1 SGHAT, CDR2 FQDESV (reference sequence). This CDR3 has 16 residues. J was trimmed by 2 bases and V by 9 bases; bases with no gene match: 10. CDR3 sequence: CASAQWGLAGTYEQYF. The CDR3 DNA is TGTGCCAGTGCTCAATGGGGACTAGCGGGAACCTACGAGCAGTACTTC.

The chain links TRBV6-1 to TRBJ2-5; TRBD1 is a possible D gene (5 bases). V dropped 5 bases and J dropped 2 bases, with 9 bases sitting between them. CDR3 length equals 13 residues. Germline CDR1 and CDR2: MNHNS and SASEGT. CDR3 region: CASSRTMQETQYF. CDR3 DNA: TGTGCCAGCAGTCGGACAATGCAAGAGACCCAGTACTTC.